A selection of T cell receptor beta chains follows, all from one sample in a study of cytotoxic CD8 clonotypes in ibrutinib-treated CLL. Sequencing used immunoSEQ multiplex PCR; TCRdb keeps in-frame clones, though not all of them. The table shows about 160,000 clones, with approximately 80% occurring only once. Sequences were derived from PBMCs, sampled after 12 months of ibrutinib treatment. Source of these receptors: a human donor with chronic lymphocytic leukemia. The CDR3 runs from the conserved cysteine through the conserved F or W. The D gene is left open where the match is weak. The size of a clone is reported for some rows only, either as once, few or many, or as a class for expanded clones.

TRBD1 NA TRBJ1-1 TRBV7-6 CASSLLTGVGTEAFF TGTGCCAGCAGCTTATTGACAGGGGTGGGGACTGAAGCTTTCTTT
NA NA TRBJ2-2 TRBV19 CASRVDSATGELFF TGTGCCAGTAGGGTAGACAGTGCCACCGGGGAGCTGTTTTTT
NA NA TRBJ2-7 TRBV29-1 CSVQIQRGPPYEQYF TGCAGCGTCCAGATCCAACGGGGCCCTCCCTACGAGCAGTACTTC
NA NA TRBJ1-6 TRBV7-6 CASSLGGTAGGSPLHF TGTGCCAGCAGCTTAGGAGGAACGGCGGGGGGTTCACCCCTCCACTTT
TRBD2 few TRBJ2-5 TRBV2 CASTRGGKETQYF TGTGCCAGCACGCGGGGGGGCAAAGAGACCCAGTACTTC
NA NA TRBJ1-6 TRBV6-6 CASNEGLGVLDTPLHF TGTGCCAGCAATGAGGGGCTCGGCGTACTCGATACGCCCCTCCACTTT
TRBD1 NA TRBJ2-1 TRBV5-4 CASSGWTGRFDEQFF TGTGCCAGCAGCGGCTGGACAGGACGGTTCGATGAGCAGTTCTTC
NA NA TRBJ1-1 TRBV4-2 CASSQDEGVQGQAFF TGTGCCAGCAGCCAAGATGAAGGGGTGCAGGGGCAAGCTTTCTTT
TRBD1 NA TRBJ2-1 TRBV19 CASRITDRNNEQFF TGTGCCTCCAGAATTACGGACAGGAACAATGAGCAGTTCTTC
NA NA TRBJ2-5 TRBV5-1 CASSLGRQEDQETQYF TGCGCCAGCAGCTTGGGAAGACAGGAAGACCAAGAGACCCAGTACTTC
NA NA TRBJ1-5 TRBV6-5 CASRPDASNQPQHF TGTGCCAGCAGACCGGACGCCAGCAATCAGCCCCAGCATTTT
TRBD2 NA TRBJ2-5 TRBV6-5 CASKTSGETQYF TGTGCCAGCAAGACTAGCGGGGAGACCCAGTACTTC
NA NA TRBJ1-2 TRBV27 CASSLRRSNYGYTF TGTGCCAGCAGTTTAAGACGGAGTAACTATGGCTACACCTTC
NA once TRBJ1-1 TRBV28 CASREGGRGTEAFF TGTGCCAGCAGGGAGGGTGGAAGGGGGACTGAAGCTTTCTTT
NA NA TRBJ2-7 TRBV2 CASSGDVSEQYF TGTGCCAGCAGTGGGGACGTTTCCGAGCAGTACTTC
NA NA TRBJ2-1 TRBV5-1 CASSFRNEQFF TGCGCCAGCAGCTTTCGCAATGAGCAGTTCTTC
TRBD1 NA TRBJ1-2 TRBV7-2 CASSSDRGPGGAGYTF TGTGCCAGCAGCTCAGATAGGGGGCCGGGGGGCGCAGGCTACACCTTC
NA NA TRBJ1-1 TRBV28 CASSSPTGANTEAFF TGTGCCAGCAGTTCCCCGACAGGAGCAAACACTGAAGCTTTCTTT
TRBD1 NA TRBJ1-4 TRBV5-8 CASSSGTGINEKLFF TGTGCCAGCAGTTCTGGGACAGGGATTAATGAAAAACTGTTTTTT
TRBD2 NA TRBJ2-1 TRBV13 CASSLGLAGANEQFF TGTGCCAGCAGCTTAGGACTAGCGGGAGCGAATGAGCAGTTCTTC
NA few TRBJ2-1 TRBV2 CASSSYNEQFF TGTGCCAGCAGTTCGTACAATGAGCAGTTCTTC